The rows below give T cell receptor beta chains drawn from one sample of a study of T cell changes during pregnancy in multiple sclerosis. Clones were sequenced by immunoSEQ multiplex PCR, and TCRdb holds only the in-frame ones, with some missing. In the table there are approximately 23,000 clones, approximately 89% of which are singletons. The specimen comprised CD4+ T cells from peripheral blood mononuclear cells, sampled after pregnancy. All receptors derive from a female donor in good health, enrolled as a control in a pregnancy study. Each CDR3 is given with its conserved first and last residue. The D gene is left open where the match is weak. Expanded clones are given a class, and other clones once, few, many or no size at all.

J: TRBJ1-5
size: NA
V: TRBV6-5
D: NA
DNA: TGTGCCAGCAGTTTGCGGGAAGCCCAGCCCCAGCATTTT
CDR3: CASSLREAQPQHF

J: TRBJ2-5
size: NA
V: TRBV5-1
D: TRBD1
DNA: TGCGCCAGCAGTAAGGGGGCCATTTTAGAAGAGACCCAGTACTTC
CDR3: CASSKGAILEETQYF

J: TRBJ1-1
size: once
V: TRBV4-3
D: TRBD1
DNA: TGCGCCAGCAGCCAAGGTTTTAGGACAGGGGCAAAGAACACTGAAGCTTTCTTT
CDR3: CASSQGFRTGAKNTEAFF

J: TRBJ2-2
size: NA
V: TRBV11-1
D: TRBD1
DNA: TGTGCCAGCAGCCGACAGGGGGAGGAGCTGTTTTTT
CDR3: CASSRQGEELFF

J: TRBJ2-7
size: NA
V: TRBV6-1
D: TRBD1
DNA: TGTGCCAGCAGTGAAAAGGTATGGGACAGCTACGAGCAGTACTTC
CDR3: CASSEKVWDSYEQYF

J: TRBJ2-3
size: NA
V: TRBV19
D: NA
DNA: TGTGCCAGTGCCCGAGCGGGCGGGGACACAGATACGCAGTATTTT
CDR3: CASARAGGDTDTQYF

J: TRBJ1-1
size: NA
V: TRBV20-1
D: NA
DNA: TGCAGCTTTTCCGGGGGCACTGAAGCTTTCTTT
CDR3: CSFSGGTEAFF

J: TRBJ1-2
size: NA
V: TRBV5-6
D: NA
DNA: TGTGCCAGCAGCAGGGAGTACTCTAACTATGGCTACACCTTC
CDR3: CASSREYSNYGYTF

J: TRBJ2-7
size: once
V: TRBV6-7
D: NA
DNA: TGTGCCAGCAGTTACTCTCCTACTGGTTCCTACGAGCAGTACTTC
CDR3: CASSYSPTGSYEQYF

J: TRBJ2-2
size: NA
V: TRBV2
D: TRBD2
DNA: TGTGCCAGCAGTGAGGGGGCTAGCGGGAGCACCGGGGAGCTGTTTTTT
CDR3: CASSEGASGSTGELFF

J: TRBJ1-1
size: NA
V: TRBV28
D: TRBD1
DNA: TGTGCCAGCGGCACAACAGGGGGCGCGAACACTGAAGCTTTCTTT
CDR3: CASGTTGGANTEAFF

J: TRBJ1-3
size: NA
V: TRBV7-9
D: TRBD1
DNA: TGTGCCAGCAGCAACGACAGGGGTGGAAACACCATATATTTT
CDR3: CASSNDRGGNTIYF

J: TRBJ2-1
size: NA
V: TRBV7-8
D: NA
DNA: TGTGCCAGCAGCTTAGGACAGTTCAGAGGCAATGAGCAGTTCTTC
CDR3: CASSLGQFRGNEQFF

J: TRBJ1-6
size: once
V: TRBV30
D: NA
DNA: TGTGCCTGGAGTGTCCAGGTCAGTTCACCCCTCCACTTT
CDR3: CAWSVQVSSPLHF

J: TRBJ2-5
size: NA
V: TRBV11-2
D: TRBD2
DNA: TGTGCCAGCAGCTTGGGACTAGCGGGGGGGTCTCCCCAAGAGACCCAGTACTTC
CDR3: CASSLGLAGGSPQETQYF

J: TRBJ1-6
size: NA
V: TRBV7-9
D: NA
DNA: TGTGCCAGCAGCTTGACTAGCGGTTCACCCCTCCACTTT
CDR3: CASSLTSGSPLHF

J: TRBJ2-7
size: NA
V: TRBV27
D: TRBD2
DNA: TGTGCCAGCAGTCCTCGGACTAGCGGGGGATATTACGAGCAGTACTTC
CDR3: CASSPRTSGGYYEQYF

J: TRBJ2-5
size: NA
V: TRBV5-5
D: TRBD2
DNA: TGTGCCAGCAGCGCGACTAGCTTTGAGACCCAGTACTTC
CDR3: CASSATSFETQYF

J: TRBJ2-7
size: NA
V: TRBV9
D: NA
DNA: TGTGCCAGCAGCCCCTACGACAGGATCTACTACGAGCAGTACTTC
CDR3: CASSPYDRIYYEQYF

J: TRBJ2-7
size: NA
V: TRBV28
D: TRBD2
DNA: TGTGCCAGCAAAGTCGGGGGGACTACCTACGAGCAGTACTTC
CDR3: CASKVGGTTYEQYF

J: TRBJ2-7
size: NA
V: TRBV5-6
D: NA
DNA: TGTGCCAGCAGCTTCATCGTGGTCAGGGCCTACGAGCAGTACTTC
CDR3: CASSFIVVRAYEQYF

J: TRBJ1-6
size: NA
V: TRBV19
D: NA
DNA: TGTGCCAGTAAGGAGGGAAGCTCCTATAATTCACCCCTCCACTTT
CDR3: CASKEGSSYNSPLHF

J: TRBJ2-4
size: few
V: TRBV28
D: NA
DNA: TGTGCCAGCAGAAAGGGACTCCTAACCAAAAACATTCAGTACTTC
CDR3: CASRKGLLTKNIQYF

J: TRBJ1-3
size: NA
V: TRBV6-5
D: TRBD1
DNA: TGTGCCAGCGCCAGGGGGGCCCCCTCTGGAAACACCATATATTTT
CDR3: CASARGAPSGNTIYF

J: TRBJ2-1
size: NA
V: TRBV16
D: NA
DNA: TGTGCCAGCAGCCAGTGGACTAAATACAATGAGCAGTTCTTC
CDR3: CASSQWTKYNEQFF

J: TRBJ1-2
size: NA
V: TRBV5-1
D: NA
DNA: TGCGCCAGCAGCCGGGAGACCAACTATGGCTACACCTTC
CDR3: CASSRETNYGYTF

J: TRBJ2-5
size: NA
V: TRBV18
D: TRBD1
DNA: TGTGCCAGCTCACTCACCCGGACAGGGCAAGAGACCCAGTACTTC
CDR3: CASSLTRTGQETQYF

J: TRBJ2-6
size: NA
V: TRBV19
D: NA
DNA: TGTGCCAGTAGCCACCCCGGTTACTCTGGGGCCAACGTCCTGACTTTC
CDR3: CASSHPGYSGANVLTF

J: TRBJ2-1
size: NA
V: TRBV18
D: TRBD1
DNA: TGTGCCAGCTCATCAGCCGGGACAGGGGGATACAATGAGCAGTTCTTC
CDR3: CASSSAGTGGYNEQFF

J: TRBJ1-2
size: NA
V: TRBV5-1
D: TRBD1
DNA: TGCGCCAGCAGCGCCGACAGGGTACGAACCTTC
CDR3: CASSADRVRTF

J: TRBJ1-6
size: NA
V: TRBV19
D: TRBD1
DNA: TGTGCCAGTAGTATAGATACAGGGGGCGCCTATAATTCACCCCTCCACTTT
CDR3: CASSIDTGGAYNSPLHF

J: TRBJ2-7
size: NA
V: TRBV18
D: NA
DNA: TGTGCCAGCTCACCACCCAGCTCCTACGAGCAGTACTTC
CDR3: CASSPPSSYEQYF

J: TRBJ2-6
size: NA
V: TRBV30
D: TRBD1
DNA: TGTGCCTGGATGGGGACAGGGATTCTAGGGGCCAACGTCCTGACTTTC
CDR3: CAWMGTGILGANVLTF

J: TRBJ1-1
size: NA
V: TRBV5-6
D: NA
DNA: TGTGCCAGCAGCTTGCAATACACTGAAGCTTTCTTT
CDR3: CASSLQYTEAFF

J: TRBJ2-7
size: NA
V: TRBV25-1
D: TRBD1
DNA: TGTGCCAGCGGAGCAGGACAGGGAGTGGCCTACGAGCAGTACTTC
CDR3: CASGAGQGVAYEQYF

J: TRBJ2-5
size: NA
V: TRBV11-2
D: NA
DNA: TGTGCCAGCAGACCGCAGCTAGCACTCCAAGAGACCCAGTACTTC
CDR3: CASRPQLALQETQYF

J: TRBJ2-7
size: NA
V: TRBV6-5
D: TRBD1
DNA: TGTGCCAGCACCCCCCGGGACAGGGCTTACGAGCAGTACTTC
CDR3: CASTPRDRAYEQYF

J: TRBJ2-7
size: NA
V: TRBV7-2
D: TRBD1
DNA: TGTGCCAGCAGACCGGGACAGGGCTACGAGCAGTACTTC
CDR3: CASRPGQGYEQYF

J: TRBJ1-2
size: NA
V: TRBV6-5
D: NA
DNA: TGTGCCAGCAGTCAGGATGCAAACTATGGCTACACCTTC
CDR3: CASSQDANYGYTF

J: TRBJ1-4
size: NA
V: TRBV27
D: NA
DNA: TGTGCCAGCAGTCCGCTTTACGGGTCGGGGGAAAAACTGTTTTTT
CDR3: CASSPLYGSGEKLFF

J: TRBJ2-1
size: once
V: TRBV30
D: TRBD1
DNA: TGTGCCTGGAGCGGGAACAGGGGCCTCTACAATGAGCAGTTCTTC
CDR3: CAWSGNRGLYNEQFF

J: TRBJ1-1
size: NA
V: TRBV7-9
D: NA
DNA: TGTGCCAGCAGTTCCGGGACACCGAACACTGAAGCTTTCTTT
CDR3: CASSSGTPNTEAFF

J: TRBJ2-1
size: NA
V: TRBV21-1
D: NA
DNA: TGTGCCAGCAGTATCTCTCAGGGTCGGTATGAGCAGTTCTTC
CDR3: CASSISQGRYEQFF

J: TRBJ2-7
size: NA
V: TRBV18
D: TRBD1
DNA: TGTGCCAGCTCGCGGGACAGGGTTACCACCTACGAGCAGTACTTC
CDR3: CASSRDRVTTYEQYF

J: TRBJ2-5
size: NA
V: TRBV14
D: TRBD1
DNA: TGTGCCAGCAGCCCCAGGACAGGGCAGGTAGAGACCCAGTACTTC
CDR3: CASSPRTGQVETQYF